This T cell receptor beta chain was sequenced in a study of monozygotic twins with inflammatory bowel disease (dated by TCRdb to between 2018 and 2021). For the study in its entirety: The complete study included about 30 monozygotic twin pairs: 19 IBD-discordant Danish pairs and nine German pairs, of which four were IBD-concordant and five were IBD-discordant. Within discordant pairs, disease-associated traits were sought mainly by comparing IBD patients with their genetically identical healthy co-twins. Each individual had, on average, about 151 000 unique TCRalpha sequences and 181 000 unique TCRbeta sequences available for analysis. The paper as a whole reports these results and caveats: Different T cell subtypes could not be distinguished in the analysis. IBD patients shared fewer clonotypes with other individuals than healthy twins did, most markedly in patients showing signs of disease activity. No single strong signal or clonotype linked to IBD turned up in the results, so the idea that one exists was not supported. Measured by the inverse Simpson index, TCRbeta repertoire diversity was lower in IBD patients than in their healthy co-twins. No difference in repertoire similarity was observed between concordant and discordant twins, possibly owing to limited statistical power. Background noise and inter-individual variability may have been introduced into the repertoires by the differing immunosuppressive treatments among patients.

The CDR3 sequence holds 13 residues, the cysteine and phenylalanine included. No DNA was logged. The germline V gene (reference sequence) specifies DFQATT as CDR1 and SNEGSKA as CDR2. Receptor libraries were prepared by 5' RACE. Each TCR library was prepared from 3,500 to 4,500 ng of total RNA. cDNA was synthesized with SMARTScribe reverse transcriptase in eight separate reactions per sample. Unique molecular identifiers containing a 6-nucleotide sample barcode were introduced through template switching during cDNA synthesis. TCRalpha and TCRbeta cDNA was amplified in two nested PCRs of about 17 and 10 cycles, and bead purification was carried out after each PCR. Before amplification, the cDNA was treated with uracil DNA-glycosylase and purified using the QIAquick PCR purification kit. The second PCR added Illumina TruSeq-compatible adapters along with sample-specific barcodes. TapeStation and Qubit were used to check library quality and concentration, and about 5.2 ng of each library went into the pool. Pooled libraries were sequenced on an Illumina HiSeq2500 single-index Rapid Run with 2 x 100 bp reads and custom sequencing primers. Per the authors' processing: MiGEC version 1.2.6 was used for UMI-based consensus assembly to correct PCR and sequencing errors. MiXCR version 2.1.1 handled V(D)J alignment, clonotype assembly and CDR3 extraction. To normalise gene usage, clonotype sharing and MAIT/NKT TCR abundance, the analysis used the top 1000, 10 000 and 20 000 clonotypes per sample. Diversity was computed as the inverse Simpson index with the vegan R package after downsampling to 27 000 UMIs. Paired Mann-Whitney U tests were applied to discordant twin pairs, and Benjamini-Hochberg correction was used for multiple testing. Each CDR3 protein sequence appears as one entry after TCRdb reprocessed the reads, and no DNA is included. The V and J calls and clone size come from TCRdb's table, not from the authors' own analysis. The table held for this sample gives around 410,000 distinct CDR3 sequences. Approximately 2.3% of the sample lies in the top ten.

Notes on this clonotype: Its antigen has not been determined.

From each donor, a roughly 2.6 ml peripheral blood sample was collected into PAXgene tubes and stored at -80 degrees C. Without any T cell sorting, total RNA was extracted from whole blood using the PAXgene blood miRNA kit on an automated QIAcube. Deep TCRalpha and TCRbeta repertoire profiling with unique molecular barcoding was performed on peripheral blood of monozygotic twin pairs concordant or discordant for inflammatory bowel disease. For every twin pair, smoking habits were documented, and each individual was categorised as a current, former or never smoker. The rearrangement joined TRBV20-1 to TRBJ2-3. The sample comprised blood. The receptor was isolated from a human donor with ulcerative colitis or Crohn's disease, or a healthy co-twin of an affected twin (not recorded which). CDR3 protein: CSARGQPADTQYF.